This entry features one T cell receptor (beta chain) sequence. Its antigen remains unknown. This sample was taken from a study of blood T cells in healthy people across ages. PCR was performed a second time for 7 to 11 cycles using a sample-barcoded 5' primer and a J-beta primer mix. Each cDNA was tagged by a template-switch adaptor containing 12 random nucleotides. MiXCR was run by TCRdb on the 5' RACE reads, yielding one entry per CDR3 protein. In the table there are about 970,000 distinct CDR3 sequences, 51% of which are singletons. Germline values: CDR1 GTSNPN, CDR2 SVGIG (reference sequence). Trimming removed 0 bases at V and 12 bases at J, with 9 bases between. This CDR3 is 11 amino acids long. Study-level findings and limits: The study regarded diversity estimates from one million T cells as underestimates.

With each sample, at least 5 micrograms of total RNA were extracted. The receptor was isolated from a woman aged 55 to 70 in good health. Sequenced input: blood. This rearrangement joins TRBV30 to TRBJ2-4; tentatively, D is TRBD2 (6 bases). This chain's CDR3 is CAWSVRDSQYF. Here the CDR3 DNA reads TGTGCCTGGAGTGTTCGGGACTCTCAGTACTTC.